This T cell receptor beta chain is drawn from a study of T cell responses to AZD1222 COVID-19 vaccine. The table came from immunoSEQ multiplex PCR; TCRdb's copy has only in-frame clones and leaves some out. Of fewer than 90,000 clones detected, over 75% appear once; the ten largest clones hold roughly 11%. A word on this clone: Its antigen remains unknown.

The CDR3 loop spans 15 amino acids. V was clipped by 6 bases and J by 1 base, with 13 bases between them. Germline assignment: CDR1 MNHEY and CDR2 SVGAGI. Regarding the study as a whole: Repertoire collection took place solely once the T cell response had peaked. It should be noted that donors were predominantly white British and more often female, and clonal diversity was possibly underestimated. The breadth and depth of Spike-specific TCRs increased once two AZD1222 doses had been given. Close to half of all spike-specific TCRs reportedly target regions of the variants that are unmutated.

The receptor comes from an adult in good health. The sequencing here drew on peripheral blood, taken on day 0 of AZD1222 vaccination. The chain recombines TRBV6-5 with TRBJ1-5; possible D gene TRBD1, 6 bases. CDR3 sequence: CASRPQGGSNQPQHF. The CDR3 DNA follows: TGTGCCAGCAGACCACAGGGTGGGAGCAATCAGCCCCAGCATTTT.